A selection of T cell receptor beta chains follows, all from one sample in a study of CD8 T cells in Susac syndrome. TCRdb reprocessed the immunoSEQ multiplex PCR reads with MiXCR, giving one entry per CDR3 protein. The sample includes roughly 200,000 distinct CDR3 sequences, 85% to 95% of them seen just once. What was sequenced was CD4+ T cells from PBMCs. The receptor source for this set is a human donor with Susac syndrome. Each CDR3 is given with its conserved first and last residue. D genes are given only for firm matches. The listing skips clone size in some rows; elsewhere it reads once, few, many or a size class.

TRBV5-4	TRBJ2-7	.	.	CASSLGGTDEQYF	TGTGCCAGCAGCCTTGGGGGGACGGACGAGCAGTACTTC
TRBV9	TRBJ2-2	.	.	CASSVGMGNTGELFF	TGTGCCAGCAGCGTAGGGATGGGCAACACCGGGGAGCTGTTTTTT
TRBV18	TRBJ2-7	.	.	CASSPHPPPTTYEQYF	TGTGCCAGCTCACCACACCCCCCACCTACCACCTACGAGCAGTACTTC
TRBV29-1	TRBJ2-7	.	.	CSVSRGPDYEQYF	TGCAGCGTCAGTCGGGGCCCTGACTACGAGCAGTACTTC
TRBV20-1	TRBJ2-1	.	.	CSARDNRPNEQFF	TGCAGTGCTAGAGATAACCGTCCCAATGAGCAGTTCTTC
TRBV30	TRBJ2-5	TRBD1	.	CAWQTGLVMETQYF	TGTGCCTGGCAGACAGGGTTGGTGATGGAGACCCAGTACTTC
TRBV20-1	TRBJ2-7	TRBD1	.	CSANRVSGTAYEQYF	TGCAGTGCTAATAGAGTATCCGGGACAGCCTACGAGCAGTACTTC
TRBV6-5	TRBJ2-2	.	.	CASSYSRLGAGELFF	TGTGCCAGCAGTTACTCTCGACTAGGCGCCGGGGAGCTGTTTTTT
TRBV6-2/TRBV6-3	TRBJ1-5	TRBD1	once	CASSNGQGGGQPQHF	TGTGCCAGCAGTAACGGACAGGGAGGCGGTCAGCCCCAGCATTTT
TRBV2	TRBJ2-7	.	.	CASSVLPGRGQYF	TGTGCCAGCAGCGTTCTACCGGGGCGAGGGCAGTACTTC
TRBV28	TRBJ1-2	.	.	CASGGLGYTF	TGTGCCAGCGGCGGACTGGGCTACACCTTC
TRBV9	TRBJ1-2	.	once	CASSEGNSRRDGYTF	TGTGCCAGCAGCGAAGGAAACTCCCGGCGGGATGGCTACACCTTC
TRBV5-1	TRBJ2-3	.	.	CASKLVQDTQYF	TGCGCCAGCAAACTAGTTCAGGATACGCAGTATTTT
TRBV5-6	TRBJ1-1	.	.	CASSLDAGAYTEAFF	TGTGCCAGCAGCTTGGACGCAGGGGCGTACACTGAAGCTTTCTTT
TRBV30	TRBJ1-4	TRBD1	.	CAWSPGQGGNEKLFF	TGTGCCTGGAGCCCCGGTCAGGGGGGTAATGAAAAACTGTTTTTT
TRBV6-2/TRBV6-3	TRBJ2-1	.	.	CASSDPNNEQFF	TGTGCCAGCAGTGACCCAAACAATGAGCAGTTCTTC
TRBV10-3	TRBJ2-7	TRBD2	.	CAISGQSGRDPYEQYF	TGTGCCATCAGTGGACAAAGCGGGAGGGATCCCTACGAGCAGTACTTC
TRBV30	TRBJ2-1	.	.	CAWSTSIGNEQFF	TGTGCCTGGAGTACTAGCATCGGGAATGAGCAGTTCTTC
TRBV4-2	TRBJ2-7	TRBD1	.	CASSRLQGDYEQYF	TGTGCCAGCAGCCGCCTACAGGGGGACTACGAGCAGTACTTC
TRBV11-1	TRBJ1-1	TRBD1	.	CASSARQGPRNTEAFF	TGTGCCAGCAGCGCCAGACAGGGCCCTCGGAACACTGAAGCTTTCTTT
TRBV7-2	TRBJ2-3	TRBD2	.	CASPGGLVPDTQYF	TGTGCCAGCCCTGGGGGACTAGTCCCAGATACGCAGTATTTT
TRBV12-3/TRBV12-4	TRBJ1-5	.	.	CASSFFGSLGQPQHF	TGTGCCAGCAGTTTTTTTGGCTCTCTCGGTCAGCCCCAGCATTTT
TRBV6-5	TRBJ1-2	.	.	CASRPDANYGYTF	TGTGCCAGCAGGCCCGACGCTAACTATGGCTACACCTTC
TRBV30	TRBJ2-7	.	.	CAWSVPGGHYEQYF	TGTGCCTGGAGTGTACCGGGGGGACACTACGAGCAGTACTTC
TRBV15	TRBJ1-2	.	.	CATSRPLPGTGYGYTF	TGTGCCACCAGCAGACCCCTGCCGGGGACCGGCTATGGCTACACCTTC
TRBV4-2	TRBJ2-5	TRBD2	.	CASSQATLGTTFQETQYF	TGTGCCAGCAGCCAAGCAACCCTCGGGACTACCTTTCAAGAGACCCAGTACTTC
TRBV2	TRBJ2-1	.	.	CASSTDSNEQFF	TGTGCCAGCAGCACAGACTCCAATGAGCAGTTCTTC
TRBV27	TRBJ1-4	.	.	CASSRADATNEKLFF	TGTGCCAGCAGTAGGGCTGATGCAACTAATGAAAAACTGTTTTTT
TRBV28	TRBJ2-5	TRBD2	.	CASSPSKQAGAGETQYF	TGTGCCAGCAGTCCTTCGAAACAAGCGGGAGCTGGTGAGACCCAGTACTTC
TRBV5-1	TRBJ1-5	.	.	CASSFGPGNQPQHF	TGCGCCAGCAGCTTTGGTCCAGGCAATCAGCCCCAGCATTTT
TRBV20-1	TRBJ2-7	.	.	CSARGTSWDEQYF	TGCAGTGCTAGAGGGACCTCTTGGGATGAGCAGTACTTC
TRBV7-9	TRBJ2-7	.	.	CASSSWDKSYEQYF	TGTGCCAGCAGCTCCTGGGACAAATCCTACGAGCAGTACTTC
TRBV16	TRBJ1-1	TRBD1	.	CASSPTDRGVANTEAFF	TGTGCCAGCAGCCCTACCGACAGGGGGGTGGCGAACACTGAAGCTTTCTTT
TRBV2	TRBJ2-6	.	.	CARVSGANVLTF	TGTGCCAGAGTTTCTGGGGCCAACGTCCTGACTTTC
TRBV6-2/TRBV6-3	TRBJ2-5	.	.	CASSLGAETQYF	TGTGCCAGCAGTTTAGGGGCGGAGACCCAGTACTTC
TRBV5-1	TRBJ1-4	TRBD1	.	CASSRQGATNEKLFF	TGCGCCAGCAGTCGACAGGGCGCAACTAATGAAAAACTGTTTTTT
TRBV27	TRBJ2-7	.	.	CASSPSPDGYEQYF	TGTGCCAGCAGTCCCTCCCCGGACGGCTACGAGCAGTACTTC
TRBV4-2	TRBJ2-1	TRBD1	.	CASSQDPGTGNGNSYNEQFF	TGTGCCAGCAGCCAAGATCCCGGGACAGGGAATGGGAACTCCTACAATGAGCAGTTCTTC
TRBV5-1	TRBJ1-5	TRBD1	.	CARDREEDQHF	TGCGCCAGAGACAGGGAAGAGGACCAGCATTTT
TRBV2	TRBJ2-2	TRBD1	.	CASGTANTGELFF	TGTGCCAGCGGGACAGCGAACACCGGGGAGCTGTTTTTT
TRBV20-1	TRBJ2-3	TRBD2	.	CSARGPRQRGGLPDTQYF	TGCAGTGCTAGAGGCCCCCGCCAGCGGGGGGGCCTACCAGATACGCAGTATTTT
TRBV2	TRBJ2-1	.	.	CASSDRLGRNEQFF	TGTGCCAGCAGTGACAGACTAGGTCGGAATGAGCAGTTCTTC
TRBV21-1	TRBJ2-7	.	.	CASSNLGYEQYF	TGTGCCAGCAGCAATCTCGGCTACGAGCAGTACTTC
TRBV7-2	TRBJ1-2	TRBD1	.	CASSLEGQAVGYTF	TGTGCCAGCAGCTTAGAGGGACAGGCTGTTGGCTACACCTTC
TRBV27	TRBJ1-4	.	.	CASSYLGGATNEKLFF	TGTGCCAGCAGTTATCTGGGGGGAGCAACTAATGAAAAACTGTTTTTT
TRBV20-1	TRBJ2-1	TRBD2	.	CSATPSSGSYNEQFF	TGCAGTGCCACTCCATCTAGCGGGAGCTACAATGAGCAGTTCTTC
TRBV19	TRBJ1-5	.	.	CASNAGEQPQHF	TGTGCCAGCAATGCAGGGGAGCAGCCCCAGCATTTT
TRBV6-6	TRBJ1-1	.	.	CASSYGQSEAFF	TGTGCCAGCAGTTACGGGCAATCTGAAGCTTTCTTT
TRBV27	TRBJ2-7	TRBD2	.	CASSGLAGEQYF	TGTGCCAGCTCTGGGCTAGCGGGAGAGCAGTACTTC
TRBV5-1	TRBJ2-1	.	.	CASSLVLSRFNEQFF	TGCGCCAGCAGCTTGGTACTATCTCGGTTCAATGAGCAGTTCTTC
TRBV21-1	TRBJ2-5	.	.	CASTRLAGGPPKETQYF	TGTGCCAGCACCCGACTAGCGGGAGGGCCCCCTAAAGAGACCCAGTACTTC
TRBV4-1	TRBJ2-1	.	once	CASSRSGWVYNEQFF	TGCGCCAGCAGTCGTTCTGGGTGGGTATACAATGAGCAGTTCTTC
TRBV7-2	TRBJ1-1	TRBD1	.	CASSLGQGSFLNTEAFF	TGTGCCAGCAGCTTAGGACAGGGGAGTTTCCTGAACACTGAAGCTTTCTTT
TRBV20-1	TRBJ2-7	TRBD2	.	CSAQGGGYSYEQYF	TGCAGTGCCCAGGGCGGGGGGTACTCCTACGAGCAGTACTTC
TRBV14	TRBJ2-3	.	.	CASSQGLEDTQYF	TGTGCCAGCAGCCAAGGGCTGGAAGATACGCAGTATTTT
TRBV12-3/TRBV12-4	TRBJ2-7	.	once	CASSLTGGGYEQYF	TGTGCCAGCAGTTTGACCGGGGGCGGCTACGAGCAGTACTTC
TRBV12-3/TRBV12-4	TRBJ2-2	TRBD2	.	CASSLVAGDTGELFF	TGTGCCAGCAGTTTGGTAGCGGGAGATACCGGGGAGCTGTTTTTT
TRBV28	TRBJ1-5	TRBD1	.	CASSGTALFKSNQPQHF	TGTGCCAGCAGCGGGACAGCATTATTCAAGAGCAATCAGCCCCAGCATTTT
TRBV3-1	TRBJ2-1	TRBD1	.	CASSMLPRGYYNEQFF	TGTGCCAGCAGCATGCTGCCCAGGGGGTACTACAATGAGCAGTTCTTC